These 28 T cell receptor beta chains were sequenced from one sample in a study of tumor and adjacent non-tumor tissue in lung cancer. No cell sorting was done before RNA was extracted from the tissue. This non-tumor lung sample came from over 3 cm beyond the tumor edge. TCRbeta libraries were built with three rounds of nested PCR, modified from ARM-PCR. A single record per CDR3 protein comes from TCRdb applying MiXCR to the multiplex PCR reads. The sample lists 60,000 to 70,000 distinct CDR3 sequences; around 82% were seen once. Source material: distant non-tumor lung tissue. The source is a man aged 60 to 75 with non-small cell lung cancer.

On this clonotype: Given a much more abundant clone one base away, this may be a read error. The chain is built from TRBV5-1 and TRBJ1-5; tentatively, D is TRBD1 (6 bases). Trimming removed 8 bases from V and 4 bases from J, with 13 bases in between. CDR1 and CDR2 from the germline V gene are SGHRS and YFSETQ. This CDR3 spans 13 amino acids. The CDR3: CASRTDINQPQHF. CDR3 DNA sequence: TGCGCCAGTCGGACAGACATAAATCAGCCCCAGCATTTT.

About this clonotype: This is likely a read error, given that the CDR3 carries no conserved phenylalanine or tryptophan at its end. The V and J genes are TRBV4-1 and TRBJ1-1; D unresolved. Germline CDR1 MGHRA, CDR2 YSYEKL. The CDR3 length is 16 residues. The CDR3 DNA is TGCGCCGGCAGCCAAGAAGTTTGGGGTGGTACCACTGAAGCTTTCTAT. Protein sequence: CAGSQEVWGGTTEAFY.

On this clonotype itself: One junction end disagrees with the germline gene, perhaps due to a read error. The chain carries TRBV5-1 and TRBJ2-7; no reliable D call. The CDR3 is 13 residues long. Germline CDR1 and CDR2: SGHRS and YFSETQ. The CDR3 coding sequence is TGCGCCAGCAGCTTCGCCAATACCTACGGGCAGTACTTC. It codes for CASSFANTYGQYF.

In its sample, this clonotype was seen once. One end of the junction varies from germline; a read error may be responsible. V is TRBV28 and J is TRBJ2-3; perhaps TRBD2 as D (5 bases). The CDR3 runs 15 residues. CDR1 MDHEN and CDR2 SYDVKM come from the germline V gene. The CDR3 region has the DNA TGTGCCAGCAGTTTACCTAGCCAACTTACAGATACGCTGTATTTT. It encodes CASSLPSQLTDTLYF.

In regard to this clonotype: As the CDR3 is not closed by the conserved phenylalanine or tryptophan, this likely results from a read error. This chain uses TRBV6-1 with TRBJ2-1; weak D call: TRBD1 (5 bases). CDR3 length: 12 residues. CDR1 and CDR2 (germline): MNHNS, SASEGT. The CDR3 region is CACREGVNEQFI. CDR3 DNA sequence: TGTGCCTGCAGAGAAGGGGTCAATGAGCAGTTCATC.

As regards this clonotype: Germline is not matched at one junction end, which may reflect a read error. The V gene is TRBV6-5, the J gene TRBJ2-2, with TRBD2 matching over 7 bases. The CDR3 contains 16 residues. The V gene's germline CDR1 is MNHEY and CDR2 SVGAGI. In nucleotides, the CDR3 is TGTGCCAGCAGTCTTAACGGGACGGGAGGCACCGGGAAGCTGTTTTTT. Amino acid sequence: CASSLNGTGGTGKLFF.

This clonotype appeared many times. CDR3 sequence: CASSATGDNEQFF. The CDR3, as DNA: TGTGCCAGCAGTGCTACAGGGGACAATGAGCAGTTCTTC. The chain links TRBV2 to TRBJ2-1; TRBD1 matches at 7 bases. V trimming: 4 bases; J trimming: 5 bases; junction bases outside the gene matches: 2. The CDR3 length is 13 residues. The germline gives CDR1 SNHLY, CDR2 FYNNEI. The full variable domain, completed using reference TRBV2 and TRBJ2-1, is EPEVTQTPSHQVTQMGQEVILRCVPISNHLYFYWYRQILGQKVEFLVSFYNNEISEKSEIFDDQFSVERPDGSNFTLKIRSTKLEDSAMYFCASSATGDNEQFFGPGTRLTVL.

Of note for this clonotype: One end of the junction does not line up with germline, which may come from a read error. V usage is TRBV6-1 and J usage is TRBJ1-5, with 7 nucleotides matching TRBD1. This CDR3 has 16 residues. CDR1 MNHNS and CDR2 SASEGT come from the germline V gene. The CDR3 DNA reads as TGTGCCAGCAGTGCACGGGATAGGGGGCTCAATCAGCCCCAGCTTTTT. It codes for CASSARDRGLNQPQLF.

Comments on this clonotype: The junction departs from the called germline gene at one end, perhaps through a read error. This chain uses TRBV11-1 with TRBJ1-6, with D uncertain. The CDR3 covers 14 residues. Germline loops: CDR1 SGHAT, CDR2 FQDESV (reference sequence). The CDR3 region has the DNA TGTGCCTGCAGTTCGGGAGATCGCAATTCACCCCTCCATTTT. Translated, it gives CACSSGDRNSPLHF.

Of note for this clonotype: The junction differs from germline at one of its ends, possibly a read error. This chain joins TRBV5-1 and TRBJ2-3, with D perhaps TRBD1 (5 bases). The CDR3 runs to 14 residues. Germline loops: CDR1 SGHRS, CDR2 YFSETQ. The CDR3: CASSLDINIDTQYF. Here the CDR3 DNA reads TGTGCCAGCAGCTTGGACATTAACATAGATACGCAGTATTTT.

A remark on this clonotype: The germline gene is not matched at one end of the junction; a read error may be the cause. V gene TRBV20-1 combines with J gene TRBJ1-1; possible D gene TRBD1, 5 bases. The CDR3 spans 14 residues. Germline V gives CDR1 DFQATT, CDR2 SNEGSKA (reference sequence). The CDR3 DNA is TGCAGTGTTACCCGGGACGGTGTGAACACCGAAGCTTTCTTT. Translation: CSVTRDGVNTEAFF.

This rearrangement joins TRBV4-1 to TRBJ2-1; D is undetermined. CDR1 is MGHRA and CDR2 is YSYEKL in the germline V gene. V gave up 3 bases and J gave up 8 bases, with 17 bases separating them. The CDR3 contains 15 residues. DNA of the CDR3: TGCGCCAGCAGCCACTCGCGTGCGTGTGGAGATGAGCAGTTCTTC. It translates to CASSHSRACGDEQFF.

The rearrangement links TRBV5-1 to TRBJ2-5, with D possibly being TRBD1 (6 bases). There are 17 residues in the CDR3. Germline V CDR1 and CDR2: SGHRS, YFSETQ. V lost 0 bases and J 4 bases, leaving 19 bases between the germline ends. The CDR3 DNA is TGCGCCAGCAGCTTGGATTACTCTGGGCAGGGGCGAGAGACCCAGTACTTC. Translation gives CASSLDYSGQGRETQYF. Using reference TRBV5-1 and TRBJ2-5 for the parts outside the CDR3, the full variable domain is KAGVTQTPRYLIKTRGQQVTLSCSPISGHRSVSWYQQTPGQGLQFLFEYFSETQRNKGNFPGRFSGRQFSNSRSEMNVSTLELGDSALYLCASSLDYSGQGRETQYFGPGTRLLVL.

Regarding this clonotype: One end of the junction varies from germline; a read error may be responsible. The chain couples TRBV29-1 to TRBJ2-1, with D perhaps matching TRBD1 or TRBD2 (5 bases each). This CDR3 spans 13 amino acids. Germline V gene lookup returns CDR1 SQVTM and CDR2 ANQGSEA. In DNA form, the CDR3 reads TGCGGCGTTGCTATCCACCGGGGCGATGAGCAGTTCTTC. Amino acid sequence: CGVAIHRGDEQFF.

This clonotype appeared many times. This sequence joins TRBV6-1 and TRBJ2-1; a possible D gene is TRBD2 (6 bases). The CDR3 totals 15 residues. CDR1 is MNHNS and CDR2 is SASEGT in the germline V gene. The V gene lost 5 bases and the J gene lost 0 bases, with 11 bases spanning the gap. CDR3 DNA sequence: TGTGCCAGCAGTTTAGCGGTGGGCTCCTACAATGAGCAGTTCTTC. Its translation is CASSLAVGSYNEQFF.

In regard to this clonotype: The conserved phenylalanine or tryptophan is not found at the CDR3 terminus, so this likely reflects a read error. The limits of the CDR3 on the DNA are not certain, so only TCRdb's listed CDR3 is given. The genes are TRBV11-2 and TRBJ1-2. 13 amino acids form the CDR3, both terminal residues included. Germline V CDR1 and CDR2: SGHAT, FQNNGV. CDR3 sequence: CASSLDWNYGYSS.

This chain links TRBV28 with TRBJ1-5; TRBD1 aligns across 8 bases. V trimming: 4 bases; J trimming: 1 base; junction bases outside the gene matches: 6. The CDR3 length is 16 residues. Germline V gene data show CDR1 as MDHEN and CDR2 as SYDVKM. Here the CDR3 DNA reads TGTGCCAGCAGTTGTCTGGGGACAGGAAGCAATCAGCCCCAGCATTTT. The encoded protein is CASSCLGTGSNQPQHF.

Turning to this clonotype: This may be a read error, as it is one base from a much larger clone. The CDR3 sequence is CSARGLQGSGANILTF. CDR3 coding DNA: TGCAGTGCTAGAGGGCTACAGGGGTCTGGGGCCAACATCCTGACTTTC. The rearrangement links TRBV20-1 to TRBJ2-6, with 7 nucleotides matching TRBD1. The CDR3 covers 16 residues. CDR1 DFQATT and CDR2 SNEGSKA come from the germline V gene (reference sequence).

As for this clonotype: Sequence at one end of the junction differs from germline and may be a read error. The J gene is TRBJ2-1, the V gene TRBV6-1, with TRBD1 matching over 7 bases. Germline CDR1 MNHNS, CDR2 SASEGT. The CDR3 contains 15 residues. In DNA, the CDR3 is TGTTCCAGTACAGTGATGACAGGGATTGACAATGAGCAGTTCTTC. Translating gives CSSTVMTGIDNEQFF.

This clonotype was observed many times. This chain joins TRBV11-2 and TRBJ2-5; 9 bases are shared with TRBD2. Germline V CDR1 and CDR2: SGHAT, FQNNGV. The CDR3 sequence is 15 residues long. J lost 3 bases, V lost 5 bases, and 7 bases had no gene match. This CDR3 reads CASSLTIAGEETQYF. In DNA form, the CDR3 reads TGTGCCAGCAGCCTCACCATAGCGGGAGAAGAGACCCAGTACTTC.

About this clonotype itself: The conserved phenylalanine or tryptophan is not found at the CDR3 terminus, so this likely reflects a read error. V usage is TRBV29-1 and J usage is TRBJ2-1, with 11 bases matching TRBD2. This CDR3 is built from 14 residues. Looked up from germline, CDR1 is SQVTM and CDR2 is ANQGSEA. The CDR3 coding sequence is TGCAGCGCCCTGGGACTAGCGGAATACAATGAACAGTTCCTC. Amino acid sequence: CSALGLAEYNEQFL.

The chain is built from TRBV20-1 and TRBJ2-1, with D perhaps TRBD2 (6 bases). There are 15 residues in the CDR3. Looked up from germline, CDR1 is DFQATT and CDR2 is SNEGSKA (reference sequence). Trimming pared 8 bases from V and 11 bases from J, leaving 28 bases between. The CDR3 DNA reads as TGCAGTATTAGATTAGCCGGGGGAGTCTCAAATAAGCAGTTCTTC. It specifies CSIRLAGGVSNKQFF.

Concerning this clonotype itself: The junction departs from the called germline gene at one end, perhaps through a read error. J is TRBJ1-5 and V is TRBV5-6; 9 nucleotides line up with TRBD1. Germline-derived CDR1 and CDR2 are SGHDT and YYEEEE. The CDR3 contains 14 residues. As DNA, the CDR3 is TGTGCCGGAAGACCGGGACAGGGTTGTCAGCCACAGCATTTT. This encodes CAGRPGQGCQPQHF.

Details on this clonotype: Since a much larger clone is just one base distant, this may be a read error. The chain is built from TRBV5-6 and TRBJ2-3; TRBD2 agrees at 14 bases. From germline, CDR1 is SGHDT and CDR2 YYEEEE. The CDR3 covers 16 residues. CDR3 protein: CASSKGLAGVADAQYF. The CDR3, as DNA: TGTGCCAGCAGCAAGGGACTAGCGGGAGTCGCAGATGCGCAGTATTTT. The full variable domain, completed using reference TRBV5-6 and TRBJ2-3, is DAGVTQSPTHLIKTRGQQVTLRCSPKSGHDTVSWYQQALGQGPQFIFQYYEEEERQRGNFPDRFSGHQFPNYSSELNVNALLLGDSALYLCASSKGLAGVADAQYFGPGTRLTVL.

For this clonotype: One end of the junction varies from germline; a read error may be responsible. The chain employs TRBV11-1 and TRBJ2-5; D call uncertain. Germline CDR1 and CDR2: SGHAT and FQDESV (reference sequence). This CDR3 region has 14 residues. DNA for the CDR3: TGTGCCAGCAGCAAAGATACATACCAAGAGTCCCAGTACTTC. This codes for CASSKDTYQESQYF.

This clonotype was picked up a small number of times. A junction boundary mismatches the germline segment, possibly from a read error. The V and J genes are TRBV29-1 and TRBJ2-7; D might be TRBD1 (7 bases). The CDR3 has 15 amino acids. The germline gives CDR1 SQVTM, CDR2 ANQGSEA. In DNA, the CDR3 is TGCAGCGTTGTTGGCAGGGGGGCAGAACCCTATGAGCAGTACTTC. It translates to CSVVGRGAEPYEQYF.

Regarding this clonotype: Its ends do not fully match the called genes, so a read error is possible. The J gene is TRBJ2-7, the V gene TRBV11-1; 7 nucleotides agree with TRBD2. CDR3 length equals 14 residues. Germline-derived CDR1 and CDR2 are SGHAT and FQDESV (reference sequence). CDR3 sequence: CVSSLMGGDYEQYF. In DNA, the CDR3 is TGTGTCAGCAGCTTAATGGGAGGGGACTACGAGCAGTACTTT.

This clonotype was seen only a few times. The V gene is TRBV6-2 or TRBV6-3, the J gene TRBJ1-2; possibly TRBD1 for D (5 bases). CDR1 is MNHEY and CDR2 is SVGEGT in the germline V gene. The V and J ends lost 2 bases and 6 bases respectively, with 16 bases between them. The CDR3 is made up of 15 amino acids. The CDR3 nucleotides are TGTGCCAGCAGTTACGTACGGGGCGAGTCCAATGGCTACACCTTC. Translating gives CASSYVRGESNGYTF.